Below, 3 T cell receptor beta chains from the same sample are listed, as sequenced in a study of blood T cell repertoires in COVID-19. Data came from immunoSEQ multiplex PCR; TCRdb stores just in-frame clones and leaves some out. The sample shows 300,000 or so clones, about 87% of them seen only once. Material for sequencing was peripheral blood. These TCRs come from a woman in her fifties or sixties who had recovered from COVID-19.

The gene calls are TRBV7-8 and TRBJ1-1, with D hard to call. The V end was cut by 5 bases, the J end by 1 base, with 11 bases between. CDR3 length: 14 residues. CDR1 is SGHVS and CDR2 is FQNEAQ in the germline V gene. The CDR3 sequence: CASSPTGKNTEAFF. The DNA for the CDR3 is TGTGCCAGCAGCCCGACGGGAAAGAACACTGAAGCTTTCTTT.

The chain has TRBV7-2 and TRBJ2-1; 12 bases fit TRBD2. The CDR3 runs to 17 residues. The V and J ends lost 4 bases and 7 bases, in that order; junction bases with no gene match: 11. From germline, CDR1 is SGHTA and CDR2 FQGNSA. CDR3 DNA sequence: TGTGCCAGCAGCTCAACGGGACTAGCGGGCCAGTTAAATGAGCAGTTCTTC. As protein: CASSSTGLAGQLNEQFF.

V is TRBV7-2 and J is TRBJ2-7; 11 bases match TRBD1. The length of the CDR3 is 17 residues. Germline trimming cut 6 bases from V and 3 bases from J; bases unmatched to any gene: 13. Germline CDR1 is SGHTA and CDR2 is FQGNSA. CDR3 bases: TGTGCCAGCAGTACCCGACAGGGACAGGGGGTCGGCTACGAGCAGTACTTC. Its translation: CASSTRQGQGVGYEQYF.